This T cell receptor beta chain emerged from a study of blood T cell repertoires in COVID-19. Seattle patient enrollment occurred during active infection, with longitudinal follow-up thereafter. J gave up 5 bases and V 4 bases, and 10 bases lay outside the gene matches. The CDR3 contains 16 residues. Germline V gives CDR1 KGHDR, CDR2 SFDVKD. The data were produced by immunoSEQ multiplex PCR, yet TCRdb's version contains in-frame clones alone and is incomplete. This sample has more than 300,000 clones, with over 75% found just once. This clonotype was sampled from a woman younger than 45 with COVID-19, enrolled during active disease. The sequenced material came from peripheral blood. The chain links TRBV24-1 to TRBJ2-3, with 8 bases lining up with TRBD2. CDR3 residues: CATSERGLAPVDTQYF. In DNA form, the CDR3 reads TGTGCCACCAGTGAGCGAGGACTAGCCCCGGTAGATACGCAGTATTTT.